Below, one T cell receptor (beta chain) is given with its context. Germline V gene data show CDR1 as DFQATT and CDR2 as SNEGSKA (reference sequence). V dropped 0 bases and J dropped 10 bases, with 7 bases sitting between them. The CDR3 has 11 amino acids. The record originates from a study of shared clonotypes between healthy human individuals. Once extracted for a subset, genomic DNA was divided evenly among several immunoSEQ plates. Libraries were prepared by immunoSEQ multiplex PCR; TCRdb keeps only in-frame clonotypes and omits some of them. The data contain about 1.1 million clones, roughly 80% of them singletons.

The J gene is TRBJ2-1, the V gene TRBV20-1; a weak D match, TRBD2 (5 bases). The source is a man aged 18-30 years in good health. Some clones in this sample may be carry-over from other donors' samples. Sequenced input: memory CD4+ T cells from PBMCs. Subset given: CD45RA-negative fraction. CDR3: CSARDQREQFF. In DNA, the CDR3 is TGCAGTGCTAGAGATCAGCGGGAGCAGTTCTTC.